A single sample gave rise to the 4 T cell receptor beta chains below, sequenced in a study of T cell repertoires in cytomegalovirus infection. TCRdb used MiXCR to reprocess the reads, holding one entry per CDR3 protein. The sample has a few hundred thousand distinct CDR3 sequences, roughly 20% seen once. Sequenced: PBMCs. Receptors originate from a human donor in good health (CMV status not recorded). Some clones in this sample may be carry-over from other donors' samples.

The gene calls are TRBV5-4 and TRBJ2-7; the D gene is possibly TRBD2 (5 bases). The germline CDR1 and CDR2 sequences are SGHNT and YYREEE (reference sequence). Trimming stripped 4 bases from V and 2 bases from J, with 25 bases between. The CDR3 extends over 18 amino acids. DNA for the CDR3: TGTGCCAGCAGCCCCCCCACCACCCCCGGAGGTGGGACCTACGAGCAGTACTTC. It encodes CASSPPTTPGGGTYEQYF.

This chain's CDR3 is CSASFRSETQYF. The CDR3 bases are TGCAGTGCTAGTTTCAGGTCAGAGACCCAGTACTTC. The chain couples TRBV20-1 to TRBJ2-5; no clear D. Trimming stripped 3 bases from V and 4 bases from J, with 9 bases between. CDR1 is DFQATT, CDR2 SNEGSKA, per germline (reference sequence). The CDR3 runs to 12 residues.

This clonotype showed up many times. The V and J genes are TRBV14 and TRBJ2-1; 8 bases map to TRBD1. Trimming cost V 4 bases and J 9 bases; bases outside gene matches: 17. Germline V gives CDR1 SGHDN, CDR2 FVKESK. CDR3 size: 17 residues. CDR3 bases: TGTGCCAGCAGCCTCGGTGGTGGACAGGGACCTCTCGGTGAGCAGTTCTTC. This encodes CASSLGGGQGPLGEQFF.

This clonotype was found a few times. V gene TRBV7-2 combines with J gene TRBJ2-1; TRBD2 matches 12 bases. Trimming cost V 5 bases and J 9 bases; bases outside gene matches: 14. The germline gives CDR1 SGHTA, CDR2 FQGNSA. There are 17 residues in the CDR3. CDR3 sequence reads: CASSPPPGASGRAEQFF. The CDR3 DNA follows: TGTGCCAGCAGCCCACCCCCTGGGGCTAGCGGGAGGGCTGAGCAGTTCTTC.